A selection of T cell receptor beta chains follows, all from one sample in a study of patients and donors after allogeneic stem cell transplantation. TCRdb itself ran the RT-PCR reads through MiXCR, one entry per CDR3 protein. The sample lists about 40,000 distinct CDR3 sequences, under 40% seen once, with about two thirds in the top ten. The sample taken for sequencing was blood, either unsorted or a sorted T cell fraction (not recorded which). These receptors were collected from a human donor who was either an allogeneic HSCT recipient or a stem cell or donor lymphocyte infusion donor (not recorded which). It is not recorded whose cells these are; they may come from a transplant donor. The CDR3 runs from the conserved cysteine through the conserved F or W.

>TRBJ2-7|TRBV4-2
CASSQGRLAGGFEQYF
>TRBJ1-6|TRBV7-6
CASSLTGPGHYNSPLHF
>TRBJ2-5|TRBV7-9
CASSFIRQETQYF
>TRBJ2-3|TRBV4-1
CASSPNRPGGTQYF
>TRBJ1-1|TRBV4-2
CASSPSGPNTEAFF
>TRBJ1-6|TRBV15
CATSRYPDRVGSPLHF
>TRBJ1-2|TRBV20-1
CSARVRQGHYGYTF
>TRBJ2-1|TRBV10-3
CAISVAVPNEQFF
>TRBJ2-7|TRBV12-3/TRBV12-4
CASSPHSGSSYEQYF
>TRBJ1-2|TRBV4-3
CASSVQVNYGYTF
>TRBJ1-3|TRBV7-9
CASSFLGTSGNTIYF
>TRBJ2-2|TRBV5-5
CASSVNGAGSAGELFF
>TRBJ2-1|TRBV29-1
CSVEGRSRELLVFYNEQFF
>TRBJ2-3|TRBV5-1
CASSETSGSLDTQYF
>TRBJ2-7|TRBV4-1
CASSLQGLPDYEQYF
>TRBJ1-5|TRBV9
CASSGQGGWNQPQHF
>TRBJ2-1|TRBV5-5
CASRLNNEQFF
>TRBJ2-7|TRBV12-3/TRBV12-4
CASSSSGSYEQYF
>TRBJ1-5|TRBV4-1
CASSPQQLQQPQHF
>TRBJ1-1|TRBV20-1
CSAKSHVGPSKAFF
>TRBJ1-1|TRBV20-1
CSAISPPGQGISDTEAFF
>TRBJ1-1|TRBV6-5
CASSYSPGVGTEAFF
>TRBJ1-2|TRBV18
CASSPPGHNYGYTF
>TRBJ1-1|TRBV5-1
CASSFDWTDTEAFF
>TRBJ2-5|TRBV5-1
CASSLVAAYQETQYF
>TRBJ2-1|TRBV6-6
CASSYSKLEYNEQFF
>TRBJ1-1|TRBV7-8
CASSVRKNTEAFF
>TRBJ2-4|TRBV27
CATKGWAAKNIQYF
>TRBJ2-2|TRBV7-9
CASSGLAGNTGELFF
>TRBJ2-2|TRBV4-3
CASSQEWGEMNTGELFF
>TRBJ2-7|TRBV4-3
CASSHRDRSYEQYF
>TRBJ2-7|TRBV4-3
CASRPYAASGLVEQYF
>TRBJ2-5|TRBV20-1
CSARVESVRTQYF
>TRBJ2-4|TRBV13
CASSLKGMNIQYF
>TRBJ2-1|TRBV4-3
CASSPQLRGSNEQFF
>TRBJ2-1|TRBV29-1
CSVQKASANEQFF
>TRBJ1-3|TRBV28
CASSPGGPGGITGNTIYF
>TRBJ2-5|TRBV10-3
CAISESSRGGETQYF
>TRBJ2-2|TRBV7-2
CASTTSGSGYHGELFF
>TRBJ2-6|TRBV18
CASSPTSGANVLTF
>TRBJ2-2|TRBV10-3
CAIRDIGTGELFF
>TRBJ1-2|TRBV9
CASSAFAPYGYTF
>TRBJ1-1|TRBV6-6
CASSGPYSGLLNTEAFF
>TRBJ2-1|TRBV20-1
CSARDLRLAGGQDEQFF
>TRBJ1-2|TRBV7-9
CASSLGEAANTF
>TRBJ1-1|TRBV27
CASSLGEGPRTEAFF
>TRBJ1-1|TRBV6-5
CASSYQGHTEAFF
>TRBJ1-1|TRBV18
CASSRPDRYSSNTEAFF
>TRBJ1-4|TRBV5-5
CASRQGARDEKLFF
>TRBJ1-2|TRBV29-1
CSVPTSTANYGYTF